This T cell receptor (beta chain) was obtained from a study of blood T cell repertoires in COVID-19. Germline V CDR1 and CDR2: MNHEY, SMNVEV (reference sequence). Germline trimming cut 4 bases from V and 4 bases from J; bases unmatched to any gene: 13. The CDR3 runs to 20 residues. The assay was immunoSEQ multiplex PCR, and TCRdb's table has in-frame clones only and misses some. In the table there are some 500,000 clones, more than 75% of which are singletons. The sequence came from a woman between 35 and 50 years old who had recovered from COVID-19. The chain carries TRBV27 and TRBJ2-2, with 15 bases matching TRBD2. What was sequenced was PBMCs or T cells enriched from blood (not recorded which). CDR3 in DNA: TGTGCCAGCAGTTCTCTCTCCGGGACTAGCGGGAGGACGGGCACCGGGGAGCTGTTTTTT. Protein sequence: CASSSLSGTSGRTGTGELFF.